Below, 10 T cell receptor beta chains from the same sample are listed, as sequenced in a study of breast tumors, draining lymph nodes, adjacent tissues. Breast cancer patients provided tissue from their axillary draining lymph nodes. TCRdb re-analysed the multiplex PCR reads in MiXCR, keeping a single row per CDR3 protein. This table holds some 100,000 distinct CDR3 sequences, less than 25% found once. Material for sequencing was axillary lymph node tissue. The receptors were sampled from a female donor with breast cancer. Some clones in this sample may be carry-over from other donors' samples.

This clonotype occurred many times. The chain couples TRBV9 to TRBJ2-1; D not resolved. The germline V and J ends were trimmed by 4 bases and 10 bases, with 12 bases remaining between them. CDR3 size: 12 residues. CDR1 is SGDLS, CDR2 YYNGEE, per germline. The CDR3 DNA is TGTGCCAGCAGCTTAGTACTATGCGAGCAGTTCTTC. Its protein is CASSLVLCEQFF. The whole variable domain, remainder taken from reference TRBV9 and TRBJ2-1, is DSGVTQTPKHLITATGQRVTLRCSPRSGDLSVYWYQQSLDQGLQFLIQYYNGEERAKGNILERFSAQQFPDLHSELNLSSLELGDSALYFCASSLVLCEQFFGPGTRLTVL.

This clonotype was picked up many times. V is TRBV6-1 and J is TRBJ2-7; weak D call: TRBD2 (7 bases). The CDR3 is 16 amino acids. V dropped 5 bases and J dropped 6 bases, with 23 bases sitting between them. Germline assignment: CDR1 MNHNS and CDR2 SASEGT. CDR3 coding DNA: TGTGCCAGCAGTTCCCTAGTAGGGGGGGGGTGGTCCGAGCAGTACTTC. As protein: CASSSLVGGGWSEQYF.

Ten or more counts support this clonotype. The V and J genes are TRBV6-2 or TRBV6-3 and TRBJ1-6; D gene unclear. Trimming left V 7 bases short and J 0 bases short, with 16 bases between. This CDR3 has 17 amino acids. Germline CDR1 is MNHEY and CDR2 is SVGEGT. In DNA, the CDR3 is TGTGCCAGCACCTCCGGCCGAGAGAGCTCCTATAATTCACCCCTCCACTTT. Translated: CASTSGRESSYNSPLHF.

This clonotype came up many times. This chain links TRBV11-1 with TRBJ2-1; the match to TRBD1 covers 8 bases. With 5 bases clipped from V and 9 bases from J, the junction kept 3 bases outside the gene matches. CDR1 SGHAT and CDR2 FQDESV come from the germline V gene (reference sequence). This CDR3 has 12 residues. The CDR3 here is CASSDDRGEQFF. The CDR3 DNA follows: TGTGCCAGCAGCGACGACAGGGGTGAGCAGTTCTTC.

The chain has TRBV30 and TRBJ2-5, with D maybe TRBD1 (6 bases). The CDR3 extends over 13 amino acids. Deletions cut 5 bases from V and 1 base from J, with 11 bases between. Germline CDR1 is GTSNPN and CDR2 is SVGIG (reference sequence). In nucleotides, the CDR3 is TGTGCCTGGTTTCTGGACAGCCAAGAGACCCAGTACTTC. It codes for CAWFLDSQETQYF.

The rearrangement uses TRBV2 and TRBJ1-4, with D perhaps TRBD1 (6 bases). Between the trimmed V and J ends, which lost 11 bases and 7 bases, there was a span of 20 bases. Germline V gene data show CDR1 as SNHLY and CDR2 as FYNNEI. The CDR3 runs 14 residues. The CDR3 is CAGKTGGSLEKLFF. The CDR3, as DNA: TGTGCCGGAAAAACGGGGGGCTCCCTTGAAAAACTGTTTTTT.

The chain joins TRBV27 to TRBJ2-3; 10 bases map to TRBD1. The CDR3 extends over 19 amino acids. The V gene's germline CDR1 is MNHEY and CDR2 SMNVEV (reference sequence). The ends lost 2 bases at V and 3 bases at J; junction bases unmatched: 14. The CDR3 DNA reads as TGTGCCAGCAGTTTAGTGACAGGGGGCGACGTTGGTTTTACAGATACGCAGTATTTT. It specifies CASSLVTGGDVGFTDTQYF.

This clonotype was seen many times. V gene TRBV5-5 combines with J gene TRBJ1-5, with D possibly TRBD1 on 5 matching bases. Germline V lookup: CDR1 SGHKS, CDR2 YYEKEE (reference sequence). The CDR3 runs 14 residues. Trimming left V 7 bases short and J 4 bases short, with 15 bases between. The CDR3 here is CASAPTEGNQPQHF. The CDR3, as DNA: TGTGCCAGCGCCCCGACAGAGGGGAATCAGCCCCAGCATTTT.

This clonotype was recorded at least ten times. V gene TRBV19 combines with J gene TRBJ1-2; a weak D match, TRBD1 (6 bases). The V and J ends lost 4 bases and 7 bases respectively, with 10 bases between them. Germline V lookup: CDR1 LNHDA, CDR2 SQIVND (reference sequence). This CDR3 is built from 12 residues. DNA for the CDR3: TGTGCCAGTAGTACGACAGGTTCTGGCTACACCTTC. It codes for CASSTTGSGYTF.

In this sample, this clonotype turned up many times. The chain recombines TRBV7-9 with TRBJ2-1, with D possibly called TRBD1 or TRBD2 (5 bases each). The CDR3 length is 16 residues. V was pared by 5 bases and J by 4 bases, with 18 bases between. Looked up from germline, CDR1 is SEHNR and CDR2 is FQNEAQ (reference sequence). The CDR3 sequence is CASSRHGQGPYNEQFF. The DNA of the CDR3 is TGTGCCAGCAGCCGGCACGGGCAGGGACCGTACAATGAGCAGTTCTTC.